The 25 T cell receptor beta chains below come from one sample, sequenced in a study of control samples from healthy donors and cancer patients. Sequenced by immunoSEQ multiplex PCR; TCRdb stores in-frame clones only, minus some. This sample has 85,000 to 100,000 clones, with approximately 78% found just once. The sample taken for sequencing was blood. These receptors came from a man in his 60s in good health.

The chain employs TRBV7-9 and TRBJ2-3, with no clear D. Germline CDR1 and CDR2: SEHNR and FQNEAQ (reference sequence). Trimming took 0 bases from V and 2 from J, leaving 18 bases between them. CDR3 size: 18 residues. The CDR3 region has the DNA TGTGCCAGCAGCTTAGCTCCCGGATATAACCTAAACACAGATACGCAGTATTTT. Encoded protein: CASSLAPGYNLNTDTQYF. The full variable domain, in which reference TRBV7-9 and TRBJ2-3 provide the parts outside the CDR3, is DTGVSQNPRHKITKRGQNVTFRCDPISEHNRLYWYRQTLGQGPEFLTYFQNEAQLEKSRLLSDRFSAERPKGSFSTLEIQRTEQGDSAMYLCASSLAPGYNLNTDTQYFGPGTRLTVL.

The rearrangement uses TRBV28 and TRBJ1-6, with D maybe TRBD1 (5 bases). The V end lost 11 bases, the J end lost 5 bases, and 16 bases lay between the germline ends. This CDR3 comprises 14 residues. In germline, CDR1 is MDHEN, CDR2 SYDVKM. CDR3 loop: CAGASGGNNSPLHF. CDR3 bases: TGTGCCGGGGCCTCAGGAGGGAATAATTCACCCCTCCACTTT.

The rearrangement links TRBV5-4 to TRBJ2-1, with 9 bases aligning to TRBD2. The trim removed 2 bases at V and 8 bases at J, leaving 5 bases unmatched. The CDR3 is 14 residues long. Germline V lookup: CDR1 SGHNT, CDR2 YYREEE (reference sequence). CDR3 sequence (DNA): TGTGCCAGCAGCTTCGCTAGCGGGATTGATGAGCAGTTCTTC. As protein: CASSFASGIDEQFF. Together with reference TRBV5-4 and TRBJ2-1, the CDR3 gives the full variable domain: ETGVTQSPTHLIKTRGQQVTLRCSSQSGHNTVSWYQQALGQGPQFIFQYYREEENGRGNFPPRFSGLQFPNYSSELNVNALELDDSALYLCASSFASGIDEQFFGPGTRLTVL.

The chain combines TRBV15 with TRBJ2-5, with a tentative D call TRBD2 (5 bases). Deletions cut 11 bases from V and 2 bases from J, with 15 bases between. The CDR3 totals 13 residues. CDR1 and CDR2 (germline): LNHNV, YYDKDF (reference sequence). The CDR3 DNA is TGTGCCGTCGGCACCACGGGACAAGAGACCCAGTACTTC. The encoded protein is CAVGTTGQETQYF. The full variable domain, with the rest looked up from reference TRBV15 and TRBJ2-5, is DAMVIQNPRYQVTQFGKPVTLSCSQTLNHNVMYWYQQKSSQAPKLLFHYYDKDFNNEADTPDNFQSRRPNTSFCFLDIRSPGLGDTAMYLCAVGTTGQETQYFGPGTRLLVL.

V gene TRBV7-2 combines with J gene TRBJ2-1, with 8 bases identical to TRBD2. CDR1 SGHTA and CDR2 FQGNSA come from the germline V gene. The V segment lost 5 bases and the J segment 2 bases; nucleotides outside the gene matches: 5. The CDR3 has 15 amino acids. CDR3 in DNA: TGTGCCAGCAGCGAGGGACTAGTTCCCTACAATGAGCAGTTCTTC. This translates into CASSEGLVPYNEQFF.

This rearrangement joins TRBV9 to TRBJ2-1; D call uncertain. The V end lost 1 base, the J end lost 5 bases, and 10 bases lay between the germline ends. From germline, CDR1 is SGDLS and CDR2 YYNGEE. The CDR3 extends over 14 amino acids. The CDR3 nucleotides are TGTGCCAGCAGCGTACGGACCAATAACAATGAGCAGTTCTTC. It is translated as CASSVRTNNNEQFF.

The rearrangement links TRBV10-3 to TRBJ1-2; D remains ambiguous. This CDR3 comprises 11 residues. The germline gives CDR1 ENHRY, CDR2 SYGVKD. The V end lost 5 bases, the J end lost 7 bases, and 8 bases lay between the germline ends. The CDR3 sequence is CAISPGFGYTF. CDR3 DNA: TGTGCCATCAGTCCCGGGTTTGGCTACACCTTC.

This clone was counted ten times or more. The sample contains more than one DNA sequence encoding this CDR3. This chain links TRBV19 with TRBJ1-3; D is undetermined. The CDR3 spans 11 residues. V lost 8 bases and J 4 bases, leaving 6 bases between the germline ends. The V gene's germline CDR1 is LNHDA and CDR2 SQIVND (reference sequence). DNA of the CDR3: TGTGCCAGTCAAATCGGAAACACCATATATTTT. Translated, it gives CASQIGNTIYF.

V is TRBV30 and J is TRBJ2-4; 7 nucleotides align to TRBD2. The length of the CDR3 is 18 residues. V dropped 4 bases and J dropped 0; count of bases not matched to a gene: 15. Germline CDR1 reads GTSNPN; CDR2 reads SVGIG (reference sequence). This CDR3 is CAWNPAIQRELAKNIQYF. Written as DNA, the CDR3 is TGTGCCTGGAATCCTGCTATTCAGCGGGAACTAGCCAAAAACATTCAGTACTTC.

The chain recombines TRBV5-4 with TRBJ2-3; D is possibly TRBD1 or TRBD2 (6 bases each). CDR3 length: 15 residues. The V end lost 4 bases, the J end lost 0 bases, and 12 bases lay between the germline ends. Germline assignment: CDR1 SGHNT and CDR2 YYREEE (reference sequence). In DNA form, the CDR3 reads TGTGCCAGCAGCAGGAGGGGGACTAGCACAGATACGCAGTATTTT. Residues: CASSRRGTSTDTQYF.

This clone is a singleton in its sample. This chain links TRBV29-1 with TRBJ2-7; D is possibly TRBD1 (5 bases). The CDR3 totals 13 residues. V was trimmed by 3 bases and J by 3 bases, leaving 12 bases between them. Germline V lookup: CDR1 SQVTM, CDR2 ANQGSEA. The CDR3, as DNA: TGCAGCGTTGACCTGACAGCGATCTACGAGCAGTACTTC. This translates into CSVDLTAIYEQYF.

The genes are TRBV11-2 and TRBJ1-1; TRBD1 is a possible D gene (6 bases). Trimming stripped 1 base from V and 2 bases from J, with 17 bases between. The CDR3 loop spans 17 amino acids. Looked up from germline, CDR1 is SGHAT and CDR2 is FQNNGV. As DNA, the CDR3 is TGTGCCAGCAGCTTAGTGGTGGCAGGGGCTCCTAACACTGAAGCTTTCTTT. It translates to CASSLVVAGAPNTEAFF.

This rearrangement joins TRBV30 to TRBJ2-5, with TRBD2 identical over 8 bases. The J segment lost 5 bases and the V segment lost 6 bases, leaving 11 bases of the junction unmatched. Germline loops: CDR1 GTSNPN, CDR2 SVGIG (reference sequence). This CDR3 spans 14 amino acids. The CDR3 DNA sequence: TGTGCCTGTACTAGCGGTGGAGGTGTGGAGACCCAGTACTTC. Translating it yields CACTSGGGVETQYF. Together with reference TRBV30 and TRBJ2-5, the CDR3 gives the full variable domain: SQTIHQWPATLVQPVGSPLSLECTVEGTSNPNLYWYRQAAGRGLQLLFYSVGIGQISSEVPQNLSASRPQDRQFILSSKKLLLSDSGFYLCACTSGGGVETQYFGPGTRLLVL.

This clone was counted between two and nine times. The V call is TRBV2, the J call TRBJ2-5; D possibly corresponds to TRBD1 (6 bases). The CDR3 has 13 amino acids. The V end was cut by 6 bases, the J end by 1 base, with 9 bases between. Per the germline V gene, CDR1 is SNHLY and CDR2 is FYNNEI. CDR3 DNA: TGTGCCAGCAGCGTACAGGGCCAAGAGACCCAGTACTTC. This codes for CASSVQGQETQYF.

The sample holds many counts of this clone. The chain recombines TRBV21-1 with TRBJ2-5; the D call TRBD1 from the table was never checked on the DNA. TRBV21-1 is flagged as a pseudogene. This CDR3 spans 14 amino acids. The CDR3 spells CASTGTGLMETQYF. For the CDR3, the DNA is TGTGCCAGCACCGGGACAGGCCTTATGGAGACCCAGTACTTC.

This clone was detected a few times. The chain links TRBV7-9 to TRBJ2-7; D is perhaps TRBD1 (5 bases). The CDR3 is 14 residues long. Deletions cut 4 bases from V and 3 bases from J, with 13 bases between. The germline V gene encodes CDR1 SEHNR and CDR2 FQNEAQ (reference sequence). CDR3 DNA sequence: TGTGCCAGCAGCTACACGAATCAGGGCTACGAGCAGTACTTC. Amino acids: CASSYTNQGYEQYF.

The count of this clone is one. The chain combines TRBV6-4 with TRBJ2-1; TRBD2 matches at 10 bases. V gave up 3 bases and J gave up 4 bases; unmatched junction bases: 0. Germline V gives CDR1 MRHNA, CDR2 SNTAGT. The CDR3 covers 14 residues. This CDR3 reads CASSEAGGYNEQFF. In DNA form, the CDR3 reads TGTGCCAGCAGTGAAGCGGGAGGGTACAATGAGCAGTTCTTC.

The rearrangement joins TRBV6-5 to TRBJ1-2; D gene unclear. CDR1 and CDR2 (germline): MNHEY, SVGAGI. V lost 11 bases, J lost 2 bases, and 15 bases lay in between. This CDR3 contains 13 residues. In DNA, the CDR3 is TGTGCCCTATGGCCCGGAGGGAACTATGGCTACACCTTC. Its protein is CALWPGGNYGYTF.

The chain recombines TRBV19 with TRBJ2-3; TRBD1 agrees at 9 bases. The ends lost 2 bases at V and 0 bases at J; junction bases unmatched: 6. The CDR3 is 17 residues long. Germline assignment: CDR1 LNHDA and CDR2 SQIVND (reference sequence). CDR3 in DNA: TGTGCCAGTAGTATACAGACAGGGGGGAGTAGCACAGATACGCAGTATTTT. This translates into CASSIQTGGSSTDTQYF.

The chain has TRBV10-2 and TRBJ2-7, with a tentative D call TRBD2 (5 bases). V was cut by 0 bases and J by 1 base, with 16 bases left in between. This CDR3 comprises 17 residues. CDR1 and CDR2 (germline): WSHSY, SAAADI. Written as DNA, the CDR3 is TGCGCCAGCAGTGAGTCAGGAAAAACGACGGGGTCCTACGAGCAGTACTTC. As protein: CASSESGKTTGSYEQYF.

The chain couples TRBV6-2 or TRBV6-3 to TRBJ2-7, with 7 bases lining up with TRBD1. CDR3 length: 15 residues. CDR1 and CDR2 from the germline V gene are MNHEY and SVGEGT. Trimming at V came to 6 bases and at J to 3 bases, leaving 11 bases not matched to a gene. Written as DNA, the CDR3 is TGTGCCAGCAGACCTACAGGGGCCCACCGCTACGAGCAGTACTTC. This sequence encodes CASRPTGAHRYEQYF.

This clone has just a few counts. The V gene is TRBV6-1, the J gene TRBJ1-6; D remains unclear. V lost 0 bases and J 10 bases, leaving 10 bases between the germline ends. Germline lookup yields CDR1 MNHNS and CDR2 SASEGT. The CDR3 spans 14 residues. CDR3 in DNA: TGTGCCAGCAGTGAAGCATCCGAGGGCTCACCCCTCCACTTT. It yields the protein CASSEASEGSPLHF.

The chain has TRBV19 and TRBJ2-3; perhaps TRBD2 as D (5 bases). Trimming pared 7 bases from V and 4 bases from J, leaving 18 bases between. This CDR3 is 15 amino acids long. The V gene's germline CDR1 is LNHDA and CDR2 SQIVND (reference sequence). The CDR3 DNA reads TGTGCCAGTACCCAACGGGGTTTGCGGGCAGATACGCAGTATTTT. It codes for CASTQRGLRADTQYF.

The rearrangement links TRBV28 to TRBJ2-7, with D unclear. The CDR3 has 11 residues. From germline, CDR1 is MDHEN and CDR2 SYDVKM. With 8 bases removed from V and 4 bases from J, the gap between germline ends came to 9 bases. CDR3 residues: CASGIEYEQYF. The CDR3 DNA reads TGTGCCAGCGGAATCGAGTACGAGCAGTACTTC.

The gene calls are TRBV20-1 and TRBJ2-7; D may be TRBD2 (6 bases). V lost 3 bases to trimming and J lost 6 bases, with 24 bases between them. Germline CDR1 reads DFQATT; CDR2 reads SNEGSKA (reference sequence). The length of the CDR3 is 16 residues. The chain's CDR3 is CSASRIKEGRIPEQYF. The DNA of the CDR3 is TGCAGTGCTAGTCGAATCAAGGAGGGACGAATACCCGAGCAGTACTTC.